This entry lists 19 T cell receptor beta chains sequenced from one sample in a study of shared clonotypes between healthy human individuals. Naive-designated CD8 cells lacked CD45RO, were positively enriched for CCR7, and omitted terminally differentiated effector memory CD45RA+ cells. TCRdb keeps only in-frame clones here, not all; method: immunoSEQ multiplex PCR. Of about 820,000 clones in the sample, 80% to 95% are singletons; the top ten hold around 24%. Sequenced sample: naive CD8+ T cells sorted from blood. The receptor set was obtained from a man aged 25-45 years in good health.

The chain links TRBV6-6 to TRBJ2-7; 7 positions match TRBD1. Germline CDR1 and CDR2: MNHNY and SVGAGI (reference sequence). The trim removed 7 bases at V and 4 bases at J, leaving 10 bases unmatched. This CDR3 comprises 14 residues. The CDR3 spells CASTNEATGYEQYF. CDR3 nucleotide sequence: TGTGCCAGCACCAACGAGGCGACAGGGTACGAGCAGTACTTC.

The chain uses TRBV2 and TRBJ2-5; the match to TRBD2 covers 7 bases. Losses at the gene ends were 7 bases for V and 7 bases for J; bases not matched to a gene: 15. The CDR3 runs 15 residues. The germline V gene has CDR1 SNHLY and CDR2 FYNNEI. This CDR3 reads CASISKAAGGGTQYF. As DNA, the CDR3 is TGTGCCAGCATCTCCAAAGCGGCAGGCGGGGGGACCCAGTACTTC. The variable domain in full, completed from reference TRBV2 and TRBJ2-5, reads EPEVTQTPSHQVTQMGQEVILRCVPISNHLYFYWYRQILGQKVEFLVSFYNNEISEKSEIFDDQFSVERPDGSNFTLKIRSTKLEDSAMYFCASISKAAGGGTQYFGPGTRLLVL.

The V call is TRBV27, the J call TRBJ1-1; unclear D gene. CDR3 length: 14 amino acids. Germline V gene sequence: CDR1 MNHEY, CDR2 SMNVEV (reference sequence). V was pared by 0 bases and J by 12 bases, with 17 bases between. This CDR3 reads CASSLSSTFAVSFF. CDR3 nucleotides: TGTGCCAGCAGTTTATCTTCCACCTTCGCCGTGTCTTTCTTT.

V gene TRBV2 combines with J gene TRBJ2-7; D remains unclear. The V end lost 8 bases, the J end lost 1 base, and 9 bases lay between the germline ends. Germline values: CDR1 SNHLY, CDR2 FYNNEI. The CDR3 has 12 amino acids. CDR3 nucleotides: TGTGCCAGCGTCGACGGATCCTACGAGCAGTACTTC. Protein: CASVDGSYEQYF.

The chain has TRBV7-9 and TRBJ2-3; TRBD2 agrees at 7 bases. This CDR3 is built from 15 residues. Germline-derived CDR1 and CDR2 are SEHNR and FQNEAQ (reference sequence). V lost 1 base and J lost 3; bases outside the gene matches: 4. CDR3 region: CASSLVGRQTDTQYF. The CDR3 coding sequence is TGTGCCAGCAGCTTAGTCGGGAGGCAGACAGATACGCAGTATTTT.

The chain employs TRBV7-9 and TRBJ2-5, with TRBD1 matching over 7 bases. Germline V gene data show CDR1 as SEHNR and CDR2 as FQNEAQ (reference sequence). The CDR3 loop spans 14 amino acids. After removal of 1 base from V and 3 bases from J, the junction contained 2 bases not matched to a gene. The CDR3 sequence: CASSLVGQKETQYF. CDR3 nucleotide sequence: TGTGCCAGCAGCTTAGTGGGACAGAAAGAGACCCAGTACTTC.

V usage is TRBV2 and J usage is TRBJ2-2; D is perhaps TRBD2 (5 bases). The V gene's germline CDR1 is SNHLY and CDR2 FYNNEI. V was cut by 5 bases and J by 3 bases, with 22 bases left in between. The CDR3 sequence is 18 residues long. CDR3 residues: CASSWVSAGSGDTGELFF. As DNA, the CDR3 is TGTGCCAGCAGTTGGGTTAGCGCTGGATCCGGGGACACCGGGGAGCTGTTTTTT. The full variable domain, completed using reference TRBV2 and TRBJ2-2, is EPEVTQTPSHQVTQMGQEVILRCVPISNHLYFYWYRQILGQKVEFLVSFYNNEISEKSEIFDDQFSVERPDGSNFTLKIRSTKLEDSAMYFCASSWVSAGSGDTGELFFGEGSRLTVL.

This clone was detected once. The chain joins TRBV4-1 to TRBJ2-1, with 7 bases lining up with TRBD2. CDR3 size: 17 residues. The junction had 15 bases not matched to a gene; V was cut back by 4 bases and J by 6 bases. Germline-derived CDR1 and CDR2 are MGHRA and YSYEKL. CDR3 sequence: CASSLFPSGTVSNEQFF. The CDR3 region has the DNA TGCGCCAGCAGCCTCTTCCCGAGCGGGACGGTCTCCAATGAGCAGTTCTTC.

Remarks on this clone: The DNA is omitted, as the CDR3 cannot be located on it reliably, and the CDR3 follows TCRdb's listing. J is TRBJ2-7 and V is TRBV27; the D segment call TRBD2 is taken from the table without a DNA check. The CDR3 totals 16 residues, both ends included. Germline CDR1 reads MNHEY; CDR2 reads SMNVEV (reference sequence). The chain's CDR3 is CASSQYFGRGAYEQYF.

The table lists this clone with a count of one. The chain carries TRBV27 and TRBJ2-2; the match to TRBD1 covers 7 bases. V lost 4 bases, J lost 0 bases, and 8 bases stayed unmatched. Germline V gives CDR1 MNHEY, CDR2 SMNVEV (reference sequence). The CDR3 totals 17 residues. The CDR3 spells CASSSFTTGTNTGELFF. The CDR3 nucleotides read TGTGCCAGCAGTTCGTTTACGACAGGGACGAACACCGGGGAGCTGTTTTTT.

The chain is built from TRBV5-6 and TRBJ1-1, with D perhaps TRBD1 (5 bases). V lost 4 bases and J 7 bases, leaving 14 bases between the germline ends. The CDR3 runs 13 residues. CDR1 is SGHDT and CDR2 is YYEEEE in the germline V gene. CDR3 amino acids: CASSIDRTSEAFF. CDR3 DNA: TGTGCCAGCAGCATCGACAGAACGAGTGAAGCTTTCTTT.

The CDR3 nucleotides read TGTGCCAGCAGCTTAGCCGCAGGGCGAGAGACCCAGTACTTC. Amino acid sequence: CASSLAAGRETQYF. V usage is TRBV7-9 and J usage is TRBJ2-5; D might be TRBD1 (5 bases). The CDR3 contains 14 residues. V was shortened by 0 bases and J by 4 bases, with 9 bases between the two germline ends. In germline, CDR1 is SEHNR, CDR2 FQNEAQ (reference sequence).

This clone has more than one count but fewer than ten. V gene TRBV14 combines with J gene TRBJ2-7; 8 positions agree with TRBD2. The germline V gene has CDR1 SGHDN and CDR2 FVKESK. The CDR3 runs 14 residues. The V and J ends lost 3 bases and 2 bases, in that order; junction bases with no gene match: 3. In DNA form, the CDR3 reads TGTGCCAGCAGCCACGGAGCGGGAGCCTACGAGCAGTACTTC. This codes for CASSHGAGAYEQYF.

The J gene is TRBJ2-7, the V gene TRBV27, with 9 bases identical to TRBD1. The CDR3 is made up of 15 amino acids. The V segment lost 6 bases and the J segment 5 bases; nucleotides outside the gene matches: 11. The germline V gene encodes CDR1 MNHEY and CDR2 SMNVEV (reference sequence). CDR3: CASSPQGAQTHEQYF. In nucleotides, the CDR3 is TGTGCCAGCAGCCCACAGGGGGCGCAAACTCACGAGCAGTACTTC.

The V call is TRBV28, the J call TRBJ2-1, with D maybe TRBD1 (5 bases). Germline V gives CDR1 MDHEN, CDR2 SYDVKM. The V and J ends lost 2 bases and 8 bases respectively, with 16 bases between them. The CDR3 extends over 15 amino acids. The CDR3 nucleotides read TGTGCCAGCAGTTTAATACAGGCGGTTATTGATGAGCAGTTCTTC. It translates to CASSLIQAVIDEQFF.

The chain carries TRBV7-9 and TRBJ2-7; D is perhaps TRBD2 (5 bases). Germline assignment: CDR1 SEHNR and CDR2 FQNEAQ (reference sequence). There are 14 residues in the CDR3. V was pared by 2 bases and J by 6 bases, with 14 bases between. The chain's CDR3 is CASSLLDFGSEQYF. In nucleotides, the CDR3 is TGTGCCAGCAGCTTATTGGACTTTGGCTCCGAGCAGTACTTC.

The chain combines TRBV28 with TRBJ2-1, with TRBD2 matching 7 bases. The CDR3 sequence is 14 residues long. The germline CDR1 and CDR2 sequences are MDHEN and SYDVKM. J gave up 5 bases and V 6 bases, and 7 bases lay outside the gene matches. The DNA of the CDR3 is TGTGCCAGCAGGCGCTTCGGGGGGAACAATGAGCAGTTCTTC. Translating gives CASRRFGGNNEQFF.

This chain links TRBV5-4 with TRBJ2-7; D ambiguous. The germline V gene encodes CDR1 SGHNT and CDR2 YYREEE (reference sequence). The CDR3 is 14 residues long. V dropped 0 bases and J dropped 6 bases, with 13 bases sitting between them. The CDR3 region has the DNA TGTGCCAGCAGCTTGGACAGCAATGTGCTCGAGCAGTACTTC. Translated: CASSLDSNVLEQYF. The entire variable domain, with the rest obtained from reference TRBV5-4 and TRBJ2-7, is as follows: ETGVTQSPTHLIKTRGQQVTLRCSSQSGHNTVSWYQQALGQGPQFIFQYYREEENGRGNFPPRFSGLQFPNYSSELNVNALELDDSALYLCASSLDSNVLEQYFGPGTRLTVT.

The chain has TRBV29-1 and TRBJ2-1; maybe TRBD2 (7 bases). Trimming shortened V by 7 bases and J by 5 bases, and 18 bases separated the two germline ends. The CDR3 is made up of 14 amino acids. Germline values: CDR1 SQVTM, CDR2 ANQGSEA. CDR3 amino acids: CSDGGGGLDNEQFF. The CDR3 nucleotides are TGCAGCGACGGTGGGGGGGGCCTCGACAATGAGCAGTTCTTC.